This entry lists 3 T cell receptor beta chains sequenced from one sample in a study of CD8+ T cells in alopecia areata. Peripheral blood samples and lesional scalp punch biopsies were obtained from alopecia areata patients. As the sequencing template, cDNA was produced by extracting RNA and reverse transcribing it. Clones were read by immunoSEQ multiplex PCR, and TCRdb kept only the in-frame ones, dropping some. The table lists 10,000 to 15,000 clones, over 60% of them singletons, with roughly 15% in the top ten. Specimen: skin. Receptors were obtained from a human donor with alopecia areata.

The CDR3 DNA reads TGTGCCAGCAGCCGGGGACTGAACACCGGGGAGCTGTTTTTT. Translating gives CASSRGLNTGELFF. The chain has TRBV14 and TRBJ2-2; tentatively, D is TRBD2 (6 bases). Trimming took 4 bases from V and 1 from J, leaving 7 bases between them. CDR3 size: 14 residues. Germline CDR1 reads SGHDN; CDR2 reads FVKESK.

This clone has more than one count but fewer than ten. The V and J genes are TRBV7-6 and TRBJ1-1; D not resolved. In germline, CDR1 is SGHVS, CDR2 FNYEAQ. The ends were cut back, 1 base at V and 2 bases at J, with 11 bases in the middle. The CDR3 spans 15 residues. The CDR3 sequence: CASSLEVGGNTEAFF. CDR3 sequence (DNA): TGTGCCAGCAGCTTAGAGGTGGGAGGTAACACTGAAGCTTTCTTT.

The gene calls are TRBV23-1 and TRBJ1-1; no definite D call. TRBV23-1 is treated as an ORF (open reading frame) with a function not yet certain. Between the trimmed V and J ends, which lost 3 bases and 6 bases, there was a span of 11 bases. The CDR3 covers 13 residues. CDR3 in amino acids: CASSQPAGAEAFF. Here the CDR3 DNA reads TGCGCCAGCAGTCAGCCGGCGGGTGCTGAAGCTTTCTTT.